This is a list of T cell receptor beta chains from one sample in a study of beta chain features in type 1 diabetes. Method: immunoSEQ multiplex PCR; TCRdb's copy keeps in-frame clones and lacks some. The sample shows 200,000 to 250,000 clones, 13% to 15% of them seen only once. Source material: naive CD4+ T cells from blood. Source of these receptors: a woman aged 40 to 50 in good health. Each CDR3 is given without its conserved first and last residue. Only some rows state a clone size, as once, few, many or a class for expanded clones.

CDR3 length: 12; J gene: TRBJ1-1; V gene: TRBV2; clone size: few; CDR3 protein: ASSEFRVATEAF
CDR3 length: 15; J gene: TRBJ2-5; V gene: TRBV5-1; clone size: few; CDR3 protein: ASSPTSTRSLQETQY
CDR3 length: 13; J gene: TRBJ1-6; V gene: TRBV9; clone size: few; CDR3 protein: ASSVEGNFGSPLH
CDR3 length: 12; J gene: TRBJ2-5; V gene: TRBV13; clone size: .; CDR3 protein: ASSLWTGKETQY
CDR3 length: 11; J gene: TRBJ2-5; V gene: TRBV14; clone size: few; CDR3 protein: ASSPRVRETQY
CDR3 length: 13; J gene: TRBJ2-7; V gene: TRBV6-4; clone size: few; CDR3 protein: ASSVEGGRSYEQY
CDR3 length: 10; J gene: TRBJ1-2; V gene: TRBV25-1; clone size: .; CDR3 protein: ASSEWSRGYT
CDR3 length: 13; J gene: TRBJ1-1; V gene: TRBV5-1; clone size: .; CDR3 protein: ASSSTSGVGTEAF
CDR3 length: 16; J gene: TRBJ2-3; V gene: TRBV25-1; clone size: .; CDR3 protein: ASSEYSFGGLGTDTQY
CDR3 length: 11; J gene: TRBJ1-5; V gene: TRBV7-2; clone size: .; CDR3 protein: ASSLTGVQPQH
CDR3 length: 12; J gene: TRBJ2-6; V gene: TRBV10-3; clone size: .; CDR3 protein: AILQDSGANVLT
CDR3 length: 16; J gene: TRBJ1-6; V gene: TRBV6-1; clone size: .; CDR3 protein: ASSDGQVSRLLNSPLH
CDR3 length: 15; J gene: TRBJ2-2; V gene: TRBV5-1; clone size: .; CDR3 protein: ASSFSAETGNTGELF
CDR3 length: 11; J gene: TRBJ2-7; V gene: TRBV5-1; clone size: .; CDR3 protein: ASSSGGPYEQY
CDR3 length: 15; J gene: TRBJ1-4; V gene: TRBV11-2; clone size: .; CDR3 protein: ASSPRNKGQPNEKLF
CDR3 length: 15; J gene: TRBJ2-3; V gene: TRBV4-3; clone size: .; CDR3 protein: ASSLNQGGSGTDTQY
CDR3 length: 13; J gene: TRBJ1-4; V gene: TRBV4-1; clone size: .; CDR3 protein: ASSYSRMTNEKLF
CDR3 length: 13; J gene: TRBJ2-2; V gene: TRBV11-2; clone size: few; CDR3 protein: ASSSRTGNTGELF
CDR3 length: 12; J gene: TRBJ1-6; V gene: TRBV7-2; clone size: .; CDR3 protein: ASSLLGGSRTLH
CDR3 length: 14; J gene: TRBJ1-1; V gene: TRBV6-1; clone size: few; CDR3 protein: ASSVRPDFSGTEAF
CDR3 length: 14; J gene: TRBJ2-5; V gene: TRBV2; clone size: few; CDR3 protein: ASSPGTSGGRETQY
CDR3 length: 13; J gene: TRBJ1-5; V gene: TRBV5-4; clone size: .; CDR3 protein: ASSLDRGSNQPQH
CDR3 length: 9; J gene: TRBJ2-3; V gene: TRBV6-1; clone size: .; CDR3 protein: ASTRTDTQY
CDR3 length: 12; J gene: TRBJ1-2; V gene: TRBV28; clone size: .; CDR3 protein: ASRLTGGGPVAN
CDR3 length: 10; J gene: TRBJ2-5; V gene: TRBV7-8; clone size: .; CDR3 protein: ASSQHPRLAY
CDR3 length: 9; J gene: TRBJ1-2; V gene: TRBV7-9; clone size: .; CDR3 protein: ASAANYGYT
CDR3 length: 13; J gene: TRBJ2-3; V gene: TRBV9; clone size: few; CDR3 protein: ASSVLASSTDTQY
CDR3 length: 12; J gene: TRBJ1-4; V gene: TRBV18; clone size: few; CDR3 protein: ASSRGQDNEKLF
CDR3 length: 12; J gene: TRBJ1-5; V gene: TRBV28; clone size: few; CDR3 protein: ASSSGQGDQPQH
CDR3 length: 13; J gene: TRBJ2-7; V gene: TRBV4-1; clone size: few; CDR3 protein: ASSPWGRPTYEQY
CDR3 length: 13; J gene: TRBJ2-3; V gene: TRBV5-5; clone size: .; CDR3 protein: ASSFRLRGTDTQY
CDR3 length: 14; J gene: TRBJ2-5; V gene: TRBV5-4; clone size: .; CDR3 protein: ASSLELRGGRETQY
CDR3 length: 14; J gene: TRBJ1-1; V gene: TRBV5-6; clone size: few; CDR3 protein: ASSLEMGTGLSEAF
CDR3 length: 11; J gene: TRBJ1-2; V gene: TRBV6-6; clone size: .; CDR3 protein: ASRTDRDYGYT
CDR3 length: 12; J gene: TRBJ1-1; V gene: TRBV5-1; clone size: once; CDR3 protein: ASRPTGAGTEAF
CDR3 length: 9; J gene: TRBJ2-7; V gene: TRBV7-2; clone size: .; CDR3 protein: ASSLFGEQY
CDR3 length: 11; J gene: TRBJ1-1; V gene: TRBV2; clone size: few; CDR3 protein: ATTPDIHTEAF
CDR3 length: 14; J gene: TRBJ2-7; V gene: TRBV5-1; clone size: few; CDR3 protein: ASSPGSRSFIYEQY
CDR3 length: 12; J gene: TRBJ2-7; V gene: TRBV2; clone size: .; CDR3 protein: ASSERRASYEQY
CDR3 length: 13; J gene: TRBJ1-1; V gene: TRBV19; clone size: .; CDR3 protein: ASNNGRTANTEAF
CDR3 length: 13; J gene: TRBJ1-1; V gene: TRBV4-1; clone size: few; CDR3 protein: ASSLAAGGTIEAF
CDR3 length: 13; J gene: TRBJ2-1; V gene: TRBV5-1; clone size: .; CDR3 protein: ASSPRTSGENEQF
CDR3 length: 13; J gene: TRBJ2-5; V gene: TRBV11-3; clone size: few; CDR3 protein: ASSSGGTARETQY
CDR3 length: 10; J gene: TRBJ1-2; V gene: TRBV28; clone size: .; CDR3 protein: ASSLYRDSYT
CDR3 length: 14; J gene: TRBJ2-5; V gene: TRBV7-2; clone size: .; CDR3 protein: ASSLETYTYQETQY
CDR3 length: 11; J gene: TRBJ2-7; V gene: TRBV25-1; clone size: few; CDR3 protein: ASSDPGTPEQY
CDR3 length: 11; J gene: TRBJ1-1; V gene: TRBV7-9; clone size: few; CDR3 protein: ASSLESGTEAF
CDR3 length: 11; J gene: TRBJ1-5; V gene: TRBV18; clone size: .; CDR3 protein: ASSSREDQPQH
CDR3 length: 13; J gene: TRBJ1-5; V gene: TRBV2; clone size: .; CDR3 protein: ASSVISAVNQPQH